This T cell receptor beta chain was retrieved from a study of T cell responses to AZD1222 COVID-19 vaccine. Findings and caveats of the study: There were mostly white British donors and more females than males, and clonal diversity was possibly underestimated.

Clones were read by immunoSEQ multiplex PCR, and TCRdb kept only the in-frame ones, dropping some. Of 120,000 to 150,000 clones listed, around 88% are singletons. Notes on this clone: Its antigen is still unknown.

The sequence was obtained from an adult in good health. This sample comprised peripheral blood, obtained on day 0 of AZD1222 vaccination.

Here the CDR3 DNA reads TGTGCCAGCAGTCCCTCAAGCGGGCAGTTCTTC. Translating it yields CASSPSSGQFF. This sequence joins TRBV12-3 or TRBV12-4 and TRBJ2-1, with D possibly matching TRBD2 (5 bases). The CDR3 has 11 amino acids. Trimming shortened V by 5 bases and J by 12 bases, and 11 bases separated the two germline ends.